This T cell receptor beta chain was captured in a study of CD4+ T cells in melanoma. Study-wide results and caveats: CD8+ T cell, macrophage and B cell function reportedly correlated with neoantigen-specific CD4+ T cells. Diverse differentiation states were reported for melanoma neoantigen-specific CD4+ T cells.

CDR3 length equals 15 residues. Germline V gene data show CDR1 as SGDLS and CDR2 as YYNGEE. V gave up 0 bases and J gave up 1 base, with 10 bases separating them. Only in-frame clones appear in the TCRdb table, and some are missing; sequencing was by immunoSEQ multiplex PCR. The sample carries about 50,000 clones, roughly 87% recorded once. Remarks on this clone: Its specificity is not known.

V usage is TRBV9 and J usage is TRBJ1-1; the D is unclear. The source material was peripheral blood. The origin of this receptor is a human donor with melanoma. In DNA form, the CDR3 reads TGTGCCAGCAGCGTAGGGGTAGGTGCGAACACTGAAGCTTTCTTT. Translation: CASSVGVGANTEAFF. The whole variable domain, remainder taken from reference TRBV9 and TRBJ1-1, is DSGVTQTPKHLITATGQRVTLRCSPRSGDLSVYWYQQSLDQGLQFLIQYYNGEERAKGNILERFSAQQFPDLHSELNLSSLELGDSALYFCASSVGVGANTEAFFGQGTRLTVV.